A single T cell receptor (beta chain) is shown here with its context. Its antigen is as yet unknown. This record belongs to a study of T cell responses to AZD1222 COVID-19 vaccine. Assay: immunoSEQ multiplex PCR; the TCRdb copy retains only in-frame clones and omits some. The sample lists 80,000 to 90,000 clones; 85% to 90% were seen once. Study conclusions and caveats: Females made up more of the donors, who were largely white British, and clonal diversity may have come out too low. Spike was spanned by vaccine-associated CD4 TCRs, which were dominant at 160-218 and 743-854. Recipients of two AZD1222 doses showed rising Spike-specific TCR breadth and depth.

Germline V gene sequence: CDR1 SNHLY, CDR2 FYNNEI. The CDR3 is 15 residues long. Trimming cost V 3 bases and J 0 bases, with 9 bases left between them. The sequence was obtained from an adult who received the AZD1222 COVID-19 vaccine. The chain combines TRBV2 with TRBJ1-5; D not certain. This specimen was peripheral blood, taken 28 days after the second AZD1222 dose. In DNA, the CDR3 is TGTGCCAGCAGTGAGTGGGATTATAGCAATCAGCCCCAGCATTTT. Its translation: CASSEWDYSNQPQHF.